These 27 T cell receptor beta chains were all obtained from the same sample, sequenced in a study of cytomegalovirus exposure and HLA in healthy donors. The PCR employed 60 Vbeta primers together with 13 Jbeta primers. Libraries were prepared by immunoSEQ multiplex PCR; TCRdb keeps only in-frame clonotypes and omits some of them. The sample lists 200,000 to 250,000 clones, 70% occurring once. The source material was PBMCs. These receptors originate from a man between 35 and 55 years old in good health and CMV-seropositive.

V is TRBV6-5 and J is TRBJ2-7; 9 nucleotides match TRBD1. CDR3 length: 14 residues. The V segment lost 4 bases and the J segment 6 bases; nucleotides outside the gene matches: 7. From germline, CDR1 is MNHEY and CDR2 SVGAGI. CDR3 amino acids: CASSSIQGASEQYF. CDR3 DNA: TGTGCCAGCAGTTCCATACAGGGGGCGAGCGAGCAGTACTTC.

The gene calls are TRBV28 and TRBJ1-6; D call uncertain. Germline V CDR1 and CDR2: MDHEN, SYDVKM. This CDR3 is 14 amino acids long. Trimming removed 3 bases from V and 7 bases from J, with 10 bases in between. The CDR3 nucleotides are TGTGCCAGCAGTTTGGGAGGGAACAATTCACCCCTCCACTTT. It yields the protein CASSLGGNNSPLHF. Using reference TRBV28 and TRBJ1-6 for the parts outside the CDR3, the full variable domain is DVKVTQSSRYLVKRTGEKVFLECVQDMDHENMFWYRQDPGLGLRLIYFSYDVKMKEKGDIPEGYSVSREKKERFSLILESASTNQTSMYLCASSLGGNNSPLHFGNGTRLTVT.

The V and J genes are TRBV2 and TRBJ2-3; 7 nucleotides align to TRBD2. V lost 11 bases, J lost 4 bases, and 9 bases stayed unmatched. The CDR3 runs 13 residues. Germline lookup yields CDR1 SNHLY and CDR2 FYNNEI. The CDR3 sequence: CAQRSGVPDTQYF. The CDR3 DNA sequence: TGTGCCCAAAGAAGCGGGGTTCCAGATACGCAGTATTTT.

The rearrangement joins TRBV15 to TRBJ2-7; 10 nucleotides line up with TRBD1. Germline CDR1 reads LNHNV; CDR2 reads YYDKDF (reference sequence). J gave up 3 bases and V 0 bases, and 5 bases lay outside the gene matches. The CDR3 length is 16 residues. The CDR3 spells CATSREDRGLNYEQYF. The CDR3 nucleotides are TGTGCCACCAGCAGAGAAGACAGGGGGCTCAACTACGAGCAGTACTTC.

The table lists this clone with a few counts. CDR3 sequence: CASSLRSGGRLSTDTQYF. CDR3 DNA: TGTGCCAGCAGCTTACGGTCCGGTGGGCGCCTATCCACAGATACGCAGTATTTT. The rearrangement uses TRBV7-8 and TRBJ2-3; D not certain. Per germline, CDR1 SGHVS and CDR2 FQNEAQ. V was cut by 2 bases and J by 2 bases, with 20 bases left in between. The CDR3 covers 18 residues. The full variable domain, rest sourced from reference TRBV7-8 and TRBJ2-3, is GAGVSQSPRYKVAKRGQDVALRCDPISGHVSLFWYQQALGQGPEFLTYFQNEAQLDKSGLPSDRFFAERPEGSVSTLKIQRTQQEDSAVYLCASSLRSGGRLSTDTQYFGPGTRLTVL.

The chain has TRBV19 and TRBJ2-7; D might be TRBD2 (5 bases). The CDR3 consists of 13 residues. The germline V and J ends were trimmed by 5 bases and 3 bases, with 11 bases remaining between them. From germline, CDR1 is LNHDA and CDR2 SQIVND (reference sequence). CDR3 protein: CASSPARGYEQYF. CDR3 DNA sequence: TGTGCCAGTAGTCCTGCCCGGGGCTACGAGCAGTACTTC.

The rearrangement joins TRBV29-1 to TRBJ1-3, with D perhaps matching TRBD1 (5 bases). CDR1 SQVTM and CDR2 ANQGSEA come from the germline V gene. V lost 6 bases and J 0 bases, leaving 12 bases between the germline ends. This CDR3 has 14 residues. DNA of the CDR3: TGCAGCGTCGACTCAGGGCGCTCTGGAAACACCATATATTTT. Its protein is CSVDSGRSGNTIYF.

The J gene is TRBJ2-7, the V gene TRBV7-8; 10 bases are shared with TRBD1. Germline V lookup: CDR1 SGHVS, CDR2 FQNEAQ. Germline trimming cut 5 bases from V and 3 bases from J; bases unmatched to any gene: 4. There are 14 residues in the CDR3. CDR3 DNA sequence: TGTGCCAGCAGCATCCGGGACAGGGGCTACGAGCAGTACTTC. Protein: CASSIRDRGYEQYF.

The table lists this clone with a few counts. This sequence is one base from a far larger clone and is likely a read error. Different DNA sequences within this sample yield the same CDR3. The V and J genes are TRBV27 and TRBJ2-3; 8 nucleotides match TRBD2. This CDR3 comprises 16 residues. Germline values: CDR1 MNHEY, CDR2 SMNVEV (reference sequence). Here the CDR3 DNA reads TGTGCTAGCACCCAGGGATTAGCGGGGCTCACAGATACGCAGTATTTT. Translated: CASTQGLAGLTDTQYF.

The V call is TRBV6-5, the J call TRBJ1-1; D is unresolved. Trimming removed 0 bases at V and 5 bases at J, with 10 bases between. Germline V gene data show CDR1 as MNHEY and CDR2 as SVGAGI. The CDR3 has 14 residues. In DNA, the CDR3 is TGTGCCAGCAGTTACTCACGGGAGTCAACTGAAGCTTTCTTT. Its protein product is CASSYSRESTEAFF.

Only a few counts were recorded for this clone. V usage is TRBV6-1 and J usage is TRBJ2-3; D is unresolved. CDR1 is MNHNS, CDR2 SASEGT, per germline. Trimming removed 5 bases from V and 2 bases from J, with 14 bases in between. The CDR3 loop spans 15 amino acids. The CDR3 region is CASSSQGEYTDTQYF. In DNA form, the CDR3 reads TGTGCCAGCAGTTCGCAAGGAGAATACACAGATACGCAGTATTTT.

The chain has TRBV2 and TRBJ2-7, with D possibly TRBD2 on 7 matching bases. The V end was cut by 4 bases, the J end by 4 bases, with 11 bases between. Per the germline V gene, CDR1 is SNHLY and CDR2 is FYNNEI. This CDR3 has 13 amino acids. CDR3 bases: TGTGCCAGCAGTGGGGGGGGCCGGTACGAGCAGTACTTC. The encoded protein is CASSGGGRYEQYF. The entire variable domain, with the rest obtained from reference TRBV2 and TRBJ2-7, is as follows: EPEVTQTPSHQVTQMGQEVILRCVPISNHLYFYWYRQILGQKVEFLVSFYNNEISEKSEIFDDQFSVERPDGSNFTLKIRSTKLEDSAMYFCASSGGGRYEQYFGPGTRLTVT.

This clone appeared once. V and J are TRBV19 and TRBJ2-5, with TRBD2 matching 8 bases. The CDR3 is 15 amino acids. The trim removed 6 bases at V and 5 bases at J, leaving 11 bases unmatched. Germline loops: CDR1 LNHDA, CDR2 SQIVND (reference sequence). The DNA of the CDR3 is TGTGCCAGTAGGGACGGGACTAGAAGGTCGGAGACCCAGTACTTC. It encodes CASRDGTRRSETQYF.

The rearrangement links TRBV28 to TRBJ1-5; 9 nucleotides agree with TRBD1. Trimming removed 4 bases from V and 1 base from J; junction bases left unmatched: 5. CDR1 is MDHEN and CDR2 is SYDVKM in the germline V gene. This CDR3 spans 16 amino acids. CDR3 sequence (DNA): TGTGCCAGCAGTTCGGGACAGGGTCGGAGCAATCAGCCCCAGCATTTT. Translated, it gives CASSSGQGRSNQPQHF.

Here the CDR3 DNA reads TGTGCCAGCCGCTACTTAAAAACCTACGAGCAGTACTTC. This sequence encodes CASRYLKTYEQYF. The chain recombines TRBV11-2 with TRBJ2-7; no clear D. V lost 8 bases and J lost 2, with 13 bases in between. The CDR3 extends over 13 amino acids. The germline V gene has CDR1 SGHAT and CDR2 FQNNGV.

This chain uses TRBV7-9 with TRBJ2-3; no firm D call. The CDR3 runs 15 residues. Germline CDR1 SEHNR, CDR2 FQNEAQ (reference sequence). Trimming cost V 1 base and J 2 bases, with 10 bases left between them. In DNA form, the CDR3 reads TGTGCCAGCAGCTTAGGTAGGCGGCCCACAGATACGCAGTATTTT. This encodes CASSLGRRPTDTQYF.

This clone was seen more than once but under ten times. V gene TRBV7-9 combines with J gene TRBJ2-2; 9 nucleotides match TRBD1. The CDR3 has 16 residues. In germline, CDR1 is SEHNR, CDR2 FQNEAQ (reference sequence). Trimming at V came to 6 bases and at J to 0 bases, leaving 5 bases not matched to a gene. The CDR3 region has the DNA TGTGCCAGCAGTCGCACAGGGGGCTCGAACACCGGGGAGCTGTTTTTT. As protein: CASSRTGGSNTGELFF.

This clone was counted only a few times. The chain employs TRBV6-1 and TRBJ1-1; no definite D call. With 0 bases removed from V and 4 bases from J, the gap between germline ends came to 6 bases. The CDR3 spans 13 residues. In germline, CDR1 is MNHNS, CDR2 SASEGT. This CDR3 is CASSEARGTEAFF. DNA for the CDR3: TGTGCCAGCAGTGAAGCGCGGGGCACTGAAGCTTTCTTT.

The V gene is TRBV5-1, the J gene TRBJ1-2; 9 bases map to TRBD1. This CDR3 region has 16 residues. Germline CDR1 SGHRS, CDR2 YFSETQ. Germline trimming cut 1 base from V and 4 bases from J; bases unmatched to any gene: 8. The CDR3 sequence is CASSLSLDRGPYGYTF. DNA for the CDR3: TGCGCCAGCAGCTTGTCCTTGGACAGGGGACCCTATGGCTACACCTTC.

The chain couples TRBV7-2 to TRBJ2-3; 8 nucleotides line up with TRBD2. After removal of 4 bases from V and 1 base from J, the junction contained 4 bases not matched to a gene. This CDR3 is built from 15 residues. The germline V gene encodes CDR1 SGHTA and CDR2 FQGNSA. Here the CDR3 reads CASSSTGGGTDTQYF. The DNA of the CDR3 is TGTGCCAGCAGCTCCACCGGGGGGGGCACAGATACGCAGTATTTT.

This rearrangement joins TRBV2 to TRBJ1-6; D unclear. Trimming took 7 bases from V and 10 from J, leaving 17 bases between them. CDR1 is SNHLY and CDR2 is FYNNEI in the germline V gene. The CDR3 consists of 14 residues. CDR3 in DNA: TGTGCCAGCACCCTCGAAAGGCCGGGGTCACCCCTCCACTTT. Amino acid sequence: CASTLERPGSPLHF.

A single count supports this clone. The rearrangement joins TRBV27 to TRBJ2-5; D gene ambiguous. Per germline, CDR1 MNHEY and CDR2 SMNVEV (reference sequence). This CDR3 contains 13 residues. V was clipped by 6 bases and J by 2 bases, with 10 bases between them. CDR3 sequence (DNA): TGTGCCAGCAGCCGTTCCCCTCAAGAGACCCAGTACTTC. Amino acids: CASSRSPQETQYF.

This clone has only a few counts. The chain recombines TRBV7-6 with TRBJ1-6; no definite D call. Trimming removed 1 base at V and 8 bases at J, with 15 bases between. Germline loops: CDR1 SGHVS, CDR2 FNYEAQ. CDR3 length equals 16 residues. The CDR3 loop reads CASSLVPAGLDSPLHF. In nucleotides, the CDR3 is TGTGCCAGCAGCTTAGTTCCGGCCGGGTTGGATTCACCCCTCCACTTT. Based on the CDR3 plus reference TRBV7-6 and TRBJ1-6, the full variable domain is GAGVSQSPRYKVTKRGQDVALRCDPISGHVSLYWYRQALGQGPEFLTYFNYEAQQDKSGLPNDRFSAERPEGSISTLTIQRTEQRDSAMYRCASSLVPAGLDSPLHFGNGTRLTVT.

The V gene is TRBV27, the J gene TRBJ1-1, with D tentatively TRBD1 (6 bases). CDR3 length: 14 residues. Germline V gene sequence: CDR1 MNHEY, CDR2 SMNVEV (reference sequence). The V end was cut by 7 bases, the J end by 4 bases, with 16 bases between. The CDR3 DNA reads TGTGCCAGCAAGGACAGTCCAGATTTCACTGAAGCTTTCTTT. Encoded protein: CASKDSPDFTEAFF.

This clone has only one observation. This chain links TRBV27 with TRBJ2-3, with 8 positions matching TRBD2. The CDR3 totals 16 residues. From germline, CDR1 is MNHEY and CDR2 SMNVEV (reference sequence). Trimming took 6 bases from V and 3 from J; bases not matched to a gene: 11. The CDR3 sequence: CASRKGVGLGTDTQYF. The DNA for the CDR3 is TGTGCCAGCAGAAAAGGGGTGGGACTAGGGACAGATACGCAGTATTTT.

V gene TRBV6-1 combines with J gene TRBJ2-7; D not resolved. The length of the CDR3 is 13 residues. Trimming removed 2 bases at V and 6 bases at J, with 11 bases between. CDR1 MNHNS and CDR2 SASEGT come from the germline V gene. The CDR3 DNA reads as TGTGCCAGCAGTGAAAGATTCGAACTCGAGCAGTACTTC. Protein sequence: CASSERFELEQYF.

The chain has TRBV7-2 and TRBJ1-6, with a possible D match to TRBD1 (6 bases). Germline V gives CDR1 SGHTA, CDR2 FQGNSA. With 4 bases removed from V and 7 bases from J, the gap between germline ends came to 11 bases. The CDR3 runs 14 residues. CDR3 sequence: CASSSGVINSPLHF. The CDR3 region has the DNA TGTGCCAGCAGCTCAGGGGTAATAAATTCACCCCTCCACTTT.